Below, 6 T cell receptor beta chains from the same sample are listed, as sequenced in a study of shared clonotypes between healthy human individuals. Naivety among CD8 cells was defined by CD45RO negativity and positive CCR7 selection, thereby excluding terminally differentiated effector memory CD45RA+ cells. TCRdb's copy holds only in-frame clones and misses some; the assay was immunoSEQ multiplex PCR. The table records approximately 810,000 clones, around 93% of them present only once. Source material: naive CD8+ T cells sorted from blood. These receptor sequences come from a man aged 25-45 years in good health.

The V and J genes are TRBV7-8 and TRBJ2-1, with 15 bases lining up with TRBD2. V dropped 4 bases and J dropped 8; count of bases not matched to a gene: 12. The germline CDR1 and CDR2 sequences are SGHVS and FQNEAQ. The CDR3 sequence is 18 residues long. CDR3 sequence (DNA): TGTGCCAGCAGCTCAGGGACTAGCGGGAGGCCCCAGTCTTATGAGCAGTTCTTC. This gives the protein CASSSGTSGRPQSYEQFF.

V usage is TRBV5-6 and J usage is TRBJ2-3; no firm D call. The germline gives CDR1 SGHDT, CDR2 YYEEEE. There are 12 residues in the CDR3. V was clipped by 3 bases and J by 1 base, with 3 bases between them. The CDR3 protein is CASSYGTDTQYF. In nucleotides, the CDR3 is TGTGCCAGCAGCTACGGCACAGATACGCAGTATTTT.

The V gene is TRBV6-1, the J gene TRBJ1-3; 8 bases fit TRBD1. The germline V gene has CDR1 MNHNS and CDR2 SASEGT. The CDR3 contains 15 residues. The junction had 6 bases not matched to a gene; V was cut back by 8 bases and J by 0 bases. The CDR3 nucleotides are TGTGCCAGCGGACAGGGTATTATCTCTGGAAACACCATATATTTT. Protein: CASGQGIISGNTIYF.

The rearrangement joins TRBV5-5 to TRBJ2-1, with 11 nucleotides matching TRBD1. V was pared by 3 bases and J by 9 bases, with 5 bases of the junction left unmatched. The CDR3 contains 14 residues. Germline V gene data show CDR1 as SGHKS and CDR2 as YYEKEE (reference sequence). The CDR3 protein is CASSWGTGGGEQFF. DNA for the CDR3: TGTGCCAGCAGCTGGGGGACAGGGGGAGGTGAGCAGTTCTTC.

For this clone: In the same sample, other DNA sequences code for this CDR3. This chain links TRBV9 with TRBJ2-2; 9 bases agree with TRBD1. Germline assignment: CDR1 SGDLS and CDR2 YYNGEE. V was clipped by 3 bases and J by 6 bases; unmatched bases: 3. This CDR3 contains 14 residues. CDR3 nucleotides: TGTGCCAGCAGCGGGGACAGGGTGGCCGGGGAGCTGTTTTTT. It is translated as CASSGDRVAGELFF.

The chain couples TRBV6-4 to TRBJ2-7; D could derive from TRBD1 or TRBD2 (6 bases each). Per germline, CDR1 MRHNA and CDR2 SNTAGT. The CDR3 sequence is 14 residues long. Deletions cut 3 bases from V and 5 bases from J, with 14 bases between. The CDR3: CASSEVQGGDEQYF. DNA for the CDR3: TGTGCCAGCAGTGAGGTACAGGGAGGCGACGAGCAGTACTTC.